This TCR beta chain was recorded in a study of T cell responses to AZD1222 COVID-19 vaccine (dated by TCRdb to the early 2020s). In terms of the full investigation: TCR sequencing was performed for 230 to 250 trial participants, of whom some 200 were given two doses of AZD1222 and approximately 25 were given two doses of MenACWY control vaccine. Enrollment into the trials was organized by age into subgroups of 18-55, 56-69 and 70-plus years, and those subgroups contained roughly 150, 30 and 60 TCR-sequenced participants, respectively.

This clone was seen only once. The target of this receptor is not known. No base-level quality is on record; no much larger clone is a single base apart. Its CDR3 holds 15 amino acids, cysteine through phenylalanine. The sequence is cut down to CDR3 DNA, 45 bases in frame from base 1. According to the germline V gene, CDR1 reads SGDLS and CDR2 reads YYNGEE. Germline trimming amounts to 3 bases on V and 4 bases on J, with 6 as the count of junction bases outside the gene matches. Results the study describes overall, beyond this receptor: The 56-69-year group was small, and its depth increase did not reach significance, likely because of low power. After two AZD1222 doses, spike-specific TCR breadth and depth were significantly higher than at day 0 and than in MenACWY recipients. Only six AZD1222 recipients were SARS-CoV-2 seropositive at baseline, limiting conclusions about previously exposed vaccinees. Reportedly, almost half of the unique spike-specific TCRs recognized epitopes lying outside the regions that are mutated in the B.1.351 and B.1.1.7 variants. Participants were mostly white British, with more females than males. The authors suggested clonal diversity may have been underestimated. The whole spike protein was spanned by vaccine-associated CD4 TCRs, and dominant responses were seen in regions 160-218 and 743-854. Because no samples from the day 14 peak response were available, repertoires could be characterized only after the peak T cell response.

The CDR3 regions of human TCRbeta chains were analyzed by immunosequencing. The study's own analysis went as follows. TCRs in the repertoires were matched against a reference library of SARS-CoV-2-specific TCRs that had been generated with the MIRA antigen-specificity platform. Breadth was defined as the fraction of unique TCRs that were SARS-CoV-2-associated, and depth was defined as the fraction of total T cells that were SARS-CoV-2-associated. Using the MIRA data, each spike-specific TCR was assigned both to the spike region to which the TCR was reactive and to a CD4 or CD8 class. Log10-transformed breadth and depth values were compared by one-way ANOVA with Sidak's multiple comparisons tests. TCRdb's version of the immuneACCESS table is confined to in-frame rearrangements and falls short of the full clone set. An unresolved V gene accounts for under half of the shortfall where checked; the remainder is of unknown origin. That table supplies the V and J calls and clone size; D and trimming were determined from the DNA. Counted in this sample were about 89,000 clones; about 90% of them appeared once. The top ten clones comprise 5.2% of the sample.

The label giving this sample's time point can be read as: baseline before first vaccination. Sample treatment or condition, as interpreted from the label and publication: meningococcal conjugate vaccine given as trial control. The vaccinee samples were drawn from two UK trials, COV001 and COV002, one of which was a single-blind randomized controlled phase 2/3 trial testing AZD1222 (ChAdOx1 nCoV-19) in healthy adults. Trial participant PBMC samples were collected at day 0 and day 28 after the second dose for TCRbeta chain sequencing. Source: peripheral blood, taken on day 0 of MenACWY control vaccination. The clonotype comes from an adult in good health. The chain is encoded by TRBV9 joined to TRBJ1-1, with 10 junctional bases fitting TRBD1. The encoded CDR3 is CASSARQGATTEAFF. The nucleotides are TGTGCCAGCAGCGCCCGACAGGGGGCGACCACTGAAGCTTTCTTT.